One and the same sample provided the 11 T cell receptor beta chains below, sequenced in a study of shared clonotypes between healthy human individuals. The repertoire was sequenced with immunoSEQ multiplex PCR; TCRdb's copy has only in-frame clones and lacks some. This table holds approximately 99,000 clones, over 65% found once. The sample was memory CD8+ T cells sorted from blood. Subset in this sample: CD45RO+ cells pooled with CCR7-negative TemRA cells. All receptors come from a woman under 40 in good health.

This clone was seen more than once but under ten times. The rearrangement uses TRBV5-1 and TRBJ2-3; 7 bases fit TRBD2. J lost 5 bases, V lost 7 bases, and 19 bases had no gene match. The CDR3 runs 17 residues. CDR1 SGHRS and CDR2 YFSETQ come from the germline V gene. The CDR3 sequence is CASRHSEREGHRDTQYF. The CDR3 coding sequence is TGCGCCAGCCGCCATTCCGAGAGGGAGGGCCATAGAGATACGCAGTATTTT.

This sequence joins TRBV28 and TRBJ2-5, with TRBD2 as a possible D gene (6 bases). The CDR3 contains 11 residues. The V gene's germline CDR1 is MDHEN and CDR2 SYDVKM. V was pared by 5 bases and J by 11 bases, with 12 bases between. The CDR3 protein is CASSIDREQYF. The CDR3 nucleotides read TGTGCCAGCAGTATTGACCGGGAGCAGTACTTC.

V is TRBV2 and J is TRBJ1-4; TRBD1 matches at 7 bases. The CDR3 covers 14 residues. In germline, CDR1 is SNHLY, CDR2 FYNNEI. The V segment lost 6 bases and the J segment 7 bases; nucleotides outside the gene matches: 8. The CDR3 protein is CASREGARGEKLFF. In nucleotides, the CDR3 is TGTGCCAGCAGGGAGGGGGCGCGGGGTGAAAAACTGTTTTTT.

The V gene is TRBV7-8, the J gene TRBJ2-7, with D maybe TRBD2 (5 bases). CDR1 and CDR2 from the germline V gene are SGHVS and FQNEAQ. This CDR3 is built from 16 residues. Trimming took 1 base from V and 2 from J, leaving 15 bases between them. The CDR3 coding sequence is TGTGCCAGCAGCTTAGACCTCTGGACTCCCACCTACGAGCAGTACTTC. Its translation is CASSLDLWTPTYEQYF.

The chain carries TRBV7-9 and TRBJ2-7; 11 positions agree with TRBD2. With V trimmed by 5 bases and J by 7 bases, 13 bases remained unmatched. The CDR3 totals 16 residues. Germline V gives CDR1 SEHNR, CDR2 FQNEAQ (reference sequence). CDR3 DNA: TGTGCCAGCAGCCAAGTTACCGGGACTAGCGGCGGTGAGCAGTACTTC. The encoded protein is CASSQVTGTSGGEQYF.

The chain joins TRBV25-1 to TRBJ2-7; 12 positions match TRBD2. The CDR3 runs to 15 residues. Germline V CDR1 and CDR2: MGHDK, SYGVNS. Germline trimming cut 3 bases from V and 3 bases from J; bases unmatched to any gene: 3. In DNA form, the CDR3 reads TGTGCCAGCAGTGAGACTAGCGGGAGTCTCTACGAGCAGTACTTC. It is translated as CASSETSGSLYEQYF.

This sequence joins TRBV11-2 and TRBJ2-7; weak D call: TRBD2 (6 bases). The CDR3 runs to 15 residues. Trimming left V 0 bases short and J 5 bases short, with 14 bases between. Germline V lookup: CDR1 SGHAT, CDR2 FQNNGV. CDR3 region: CASSLEGGAHHEQYF. The CDR3 nucleotides are TGTGCCAGCAGCTTAGAAGGAGGGGCCCACCACGAGCAGTACTTC.

Many counts were recorded for this clone. J is TRBJ1-1 and V is TRBV7-5. TRBV7-5 represents a pseudogene. This CDR3 has 16 amino acids. DNA for the CDR3: TGTGCCAGCAGCTTCGTCCTGGGGGAGGGCATCTCTGAAGCTTTCTTT. It codes for CASSFVLGEGISEAFF.

The chain carries TRBV6-5 and TRBJ2-5; D tentatively fits TRBD1 or TRBD2 (5 bases each). The length of the CDR3 is 13 residues. The ends were cut back, 2 bases at V and 11 bases at J, with 15 bases in the middle. CDR1 MNHEY and CDR2 SVGAGI come from the germline V gene. The DNA for the CDR3 is TGTGCCAGCAGTTACGAGGGGCTGAGGGAGCAGTACTTC. It yields the protein CASSYEGLREQYF.

The V call is TRBV9, the J call TRBJ1-2, with D possibly matching TRBD1 (6 bases). CDR3 size: 14 residues. The germline gives CDR1 SGDLS, CDR2 YYNGEE. V dropped 3 bases and J dropped 5 bases, with 14 bases sitting between them. This CDR3 reads CASSALGTTYGYTF. CDR3 sequence (DNA): TGTGCCAGCAGCGCTCTCGGGACAACTTATGGCTACACCTTC.

The chain carries TRBV18 and TRBJ2-7; TRBD1 aligns across 7 bases. The CDR3 is 15 residues long. V was pared by 2 bases and J by 3 bases, with 7 bases of the junction left unmatched. Germline assignment: CDR1 KGHSH and CDR2 LQKENI. CDR3 nucleotides: TGTGCCAGCTCACCAAACCGGGACAGTCGCTACGAGCAGTACTTC. It specifies CASSPNRDSRYEQYF.